This paragraph covers one T cell receptor beta chain sequence. Its antigen is still unknown. There are no base qualities to consult, and no much larger clone falls within one base. The record originates from a study of blood T cell repertoires in COVID-19 (dated by TCRdb to the early 2020s). Regarding the complete study: Samples covering the acute and convalescent phases of COVID-19 were provided by collaborators in the United States, Italy and Spain. The prospective study material was composed of cDNA or gDNA derived from T cells, B-cell-depleted T cells, or PBMCs. Subjects who had been exposed to COVID-19, were actively infected with it, or had recovered from it provided the deeply sampled blood TCRbeta repertoires that made up the dataset. The repertoires were made available in a free public database intended to serve as a resource for research on the immune response to SARS-CoV-2. The samples were drawn from two sources: the first 160 participants of the ongoing ImmuneRACE study, and about 1,300 subjects contributed by 6 global collaborators. A de-identified subject ID, COVID-19 status, age in years and sex were almost always included in the sample metadata. Where HLA class I and class II types were available, the types were taken from metadata supplied by the sample provider, not from assay-based typing.

TCRbeta CDR3 regions were amplified from genomic DNA by means of the immunoSEQ Assay, a bias-controlled multiplex PCR. For the original study's pipeline: The number of nucleated cells in each sample was estimated by amplification of reference gene primers within the assay. To quantify the absolute abundance of each unique TCRbeta CDR3 rearrangement, sequence reads were collapsed and filtered. Productive Simpson clonality was computed per sample as the square root of Simpson's diversity index over productive rearrangements. Drawn from immuneACCESS, this table holds only the in-frame rearrangements with V and J called that TCRdb kept. Clones are partly lost; checked studies trace under half to an unresolved V gene and leave the rest unexplained. V, J and clone size were drawn from that table, and D and trimming were deduced from the DNA. This sample holds tens of thousands of clones; approximately 88% were observed only once. 5.8% of the sample belongs to the ten largest clones.

The germline V gene (reference sequence) supplies CDR1 LNHDA and CDR2 SQIVND. The CDR3 runs 15 residues from the cysteine to the phenylalanine. Only the CDR3 portion is preserved as DNA: 45 bases, with reading frame beginning at the first base. V and J are truncated by 5 bases and 0 bases respectively, leaving an intervening sequence of 8 bases. Whole blood was collected in K2EDTA tubes by collaborating institutions according to the institutions' own protocols. For TCRbeta analysis, collaborator samples were shipped as frozen whole blood, as isolated PBMCs, or as DNA extracted from either sample type. The research as a whole found: The quantity of clinical and demographic metadata differed by source and by participant and was supplied without curation.

The TCR sequence derives from a man aged 50 to 59 with active COVID-19. The sequenced sample consisted of peripheral blood. Rearrangement joined TRBV19 to TRBJ1-6; the D gene cannot be named for sure. The nucleotide sequence reads TGTGCCAGTAGTTACAGCTACTCCTATAATTCACCCCTCCACTTT. This codes for CASSYSYSYNSPLHF.